This passage covers 13 T cell receptor beta chains from one sample sequenced in a study of control samples from healthy donors and cancer patients. Libraries were prepared by immunoSEQ multiplex PCR; TCRdb keeps only in-frame clonotypes and omits some of them. The sample consists of around 110,000 clones, nearly 95% of them appearing once. Input material: blood. These receptors came from a man aged 30 to 45 in good health.

The chain couples TRBV5-1 to TRBJ2-1; 11 bases agree with TRBD1. V was clipped by 2 bases and J by 3 bases; unmatched bases: 1. Germline CDR1 is SGHRS and CDR2 is YFSETQ. The CDR3 covers 15 residues. CDR3 bases: TGCGCCAGCAGCTTAGGGACAGGGGGCTACAATGAGCAGTTCTTC. It translates to CASSLGTGGYNEQFF. Complete variable domain (other parts from reference TRBV5-1 and TRBJ2-1): KAGVTQTPRYLIKTRGQQVTLSCSPISGHRSVSWYQQTPGQGLQFLFEYFSETQRNKGNFPGRFSGRQFSNSRSEMNVSTLELGDSALYLCASSLGTGGYNEQFFGPGTRLTVL.

The chain carries TRBV18 and TRBJ1-4; D gene unclear. This CDR3 spans 15 amino acids. Germline-derived CDR1 and CDR2 are KGHSH and LQKENI. The germline V and J ends were trimmed by 3 bases and 7 bases, with 15 bases remaining between them. CDR3 amino acids: CASSPVRARREKLFF. The CDR3 DNA reads as TGTGCCAGCTCACCTGTTCGGGCTCGGCGTGAAAAACTGTTTTTT.

This sequence joins TRBV5-1 and TRBJ1-1, with 7 bases matching TRBD1. The CDR3 has 15 amino acids. J was trimmed by 1 base and V by 4 bases; bases with no gene match: 7. Germline V gene data show CDR1 as SGHRS and CDR2 as YFSETQ. The chain's CDR3 is CASSLRGTANTEAFF. The CDR3 nucleotides are TGCGCCAGCAGCCTACGGGGGACAGCGAACACTGAAGCTTTCTTT.

CDR3 nucleotides: TGTGCCAGCAGCCGCCCCGGGTCAGAAGCTTTCTTT. Its translation is CASSRPGSEAFF. The gene calls are TRBV28 and TRBJ1-1, with D hard to call. V lost 6 bases, J lost 8 bases, and 13 bases lay in between. Per germline, CDR1 MDHEN and CDR2 SYDVKM. The CDR3 sequence is 12 residues long.

The chain has TRBV5-4 and TRBJ2-7; 7 positions agree with TRBD2. V was clipped by 2 bases and J by 3 bases; unmatched bases: 5. CDR1 is SGHNT, CDR2 YYREEE, per germline (reference sequence). The CDR3 extends over 14 amino acids. CDR3 sequence reads: CASSFWASGYEQYF. The CDR3, as DNA: TGTGCCAGCAGCTTTTGGGCTAGCGGCTACGAGCAGTACTTC.

The chain recombines TRBV5-1 with TRBJ1-6, with 8 bases identical to TRBD1. Germline lookup yields CDR1 SGHRS and CDR2 YFSETQ. Germline trimming cut 5 bases from V and 10 bases from J; bases unmatched to any gene: 14. The CDR3 has 16 amino acids. The CDR3 is CASSSVPGQAGSPLHF. The CDR3 region has the DNA TGCGCCAGCAGTTCTGTTCCGGGACAGGCGGGATCACCCCTCCACTTT.

V gene TRBV25-1 combines with J gene TRBJ2-3, with 7 nucleotides matching TRBD1. Looked up from germline, CDR1 is MGHDK and CDR2 is SYGVNS. Trimming removed 2 bases from V and 1 base from J; junction bases left unmatched: 6. CDR3 length: 16 residues. The DNA of the CDR3 is TGTGCCAGCAGTGAAGGGCCCGGACAGGGCACAGATACGCAGTATTTT. This sequence encodes CASSEGPGQGTDTQYF.

Note on this clone: This specimen includes other DNA sequences encoding the same CDR3. The chain employs TRBV6-5 and TRBJ2-7, with 12 bases identical to TRBD2. This CDR3 region has 14 residues. Germline V gene data show CDR1 as MNHEY and CDR2 as SVGAGI. The ends lost 5 bases at V and 4 bases at J; junction bases unmatched: 3. Here the CDR3 reads CASSPTSGGYEQYF. As DNA, the CDR3 is TGTGCCAGCAGTCCTACTAGCGGGGGGTACGAGCAGTACTTC.

V gene TRBV5-4 combines with J gene TRBJ1-1; D is uncertain. Germline CDR1 and CDR2: SGHNT and YYREEE (reference sequence). V was cut by 6 bases and J by 0 bases, with 15 bases left in between. The CDR3 extends over 15 amino acids. The CDR3 spells CASIREGPMNTEAFF. The CDR3 region has the DNA TGTGCCAGCATTCGGGAGGGTCCGATGAACACTGAAGCTTTCTTT. The variable domain in full, completed from reference TRBV5-4 and TRBJ1-1, reads ETGVTQSPTHLIKTRGQQVTLRCSSQSGHNTVSWYQQALGQGPQFIFQYYREEENGRGNFPPRFSGLQFPNYSSELNVNALELDDSALYLCASIREGPMNTEAFFGQGTRLTVV.

V is TRBV6-2 or TRBV6-3 and J is TRBJ1-1, with D unclear. V lost 4 bases and J lost 7, with 10 bases in between. CDR1 and CDR2 (germline): MNHEY, SVGEGT. This CDR3 has 12 amino acids. The CDR3 reads CASSLYVGEAFF. As DNA, the CDR3 is TGTGCCAGCAGTTTGTATGTTGGTGAAGCTTTCTTT.

The chain recombines TRBV7-8 with TRBJ2-5; 10 bases line up with TRBD2. Germline CDR1 SGHVS, CDR2 FQNEAQ. V dropped 7 bases and J dropped 1; count of bases not matched to a gene: 3. CDR3 size: 14 residues. CDR3 nucleotide sequence: TGTGCCAGCACTAGCGGGGGTACCCAAGAGACCCAGTACTTC. As protein: CASTSGGTQETQYF.

This clone has more than one count but fewer than ten. This rearrangement joins TRBV7-2 to TRBJ2-5; D is undetermined. Germline CDR1 SGHTA, CDR2 FQGNSA. Trimming removed 5 bases at V and 3 bases at J, with 16 bases between. The CDR3 loop spans 15 amino acids. The CDR3, as DNA: TGTGCCAGCAGCCCCCGCCATAGGGTGGAAGAGACCCAGTACTTC. It yields the protein CASSPRHRVEETQYF.

V is TRBV4-1 and J is TRBJ1-6, with a weak D call TRBD1 (5 bases). The CDR3 consists of 17 residues. The germline gives CDR1 MGHRA, CDR2 YSYEKL. Trimming removed 1 base from V and 10 bases from J, with 20 bases in between. The CDR3 DNA follows: TGCGCCAGCAGCCAAGTAGTTGTTGGAGGGGTAGGGTCACCCCTCCACTTT. Protein sequence: CASSQVVVGGVGSPLHF.